This T cell receptor (beta chain) was sequenced in a study of CXCR3-negative and CXCR3-positive naive CD8 T cells. Findings and limits, study-wide: Researchers report CXCR3 expression partially decreased after cryopreservation, with fresh PBMCs used in most assays.

It was by 5' RACE with UMI labels that the TRB cDNA libraries were prepared. TCRdb reprocessed the 5' RACE reads and keeps a single row for each CDR3 protein, giving no DNA. This repertoire comprises some 39,000 distinct CDR3 sequences; its ten largest clones make up around 2%. On this clonotype: Its target is unknown.

Cells classed as naive CD8+ T cells were CD45RO-CCR7+CD27+CD95-. The TCR sequence derives from a human donor in good health. Some clones in this sample may be carry-over from other donors' samples. The source material was naive CXCR3- CD8+ T cells from blood. Described subset: CD45RO-CCR7+CD27+CD95- naive CD8+ T cells lacking CXCR3 (TNR3-).

This CDR3 is CASGETEYEQFF. The chain recombines TRBV6-2 or TRBV6-3 with TRBJ2-1. Germline assignment: CDR1 MNHEY and CDR2 SVGEGT. The CDR3 covers 12 residues.